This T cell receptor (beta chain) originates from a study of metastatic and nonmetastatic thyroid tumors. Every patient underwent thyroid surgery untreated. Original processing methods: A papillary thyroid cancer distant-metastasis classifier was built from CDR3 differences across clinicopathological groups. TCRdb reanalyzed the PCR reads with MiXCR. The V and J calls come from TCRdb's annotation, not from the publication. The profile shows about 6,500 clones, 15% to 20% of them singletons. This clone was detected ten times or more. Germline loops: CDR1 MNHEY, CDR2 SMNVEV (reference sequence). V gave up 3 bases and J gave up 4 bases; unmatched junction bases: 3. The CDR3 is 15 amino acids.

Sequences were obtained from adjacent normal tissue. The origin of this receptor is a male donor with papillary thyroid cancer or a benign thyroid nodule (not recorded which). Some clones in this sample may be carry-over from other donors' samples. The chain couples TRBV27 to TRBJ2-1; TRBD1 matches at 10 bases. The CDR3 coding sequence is TGTGCCAGCAGTTTGGGGACAGGGGCTTACAATGAGCAGTTCTTC. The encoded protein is CASSLGTGAYNEQFF.